This T cell receptor (beta chain) was sequenced in a study of T cells after yellow fever vaccination. This clonotype was seen a handful of times. Antigen unknown. Overall study findings and caveats: A large majority of primary-vaccination clones showed up again after the booster (about 97% CD4, around 90% CD8).

In making TCR cDNA, 5'RACE template switching added a universal primer site and UMIs to it. Using its own MiXCR run on the 5' RACE reads, TCRdb lists one record per CDR3 protein. The sample records roughly 330,000 distinct CDR3 sequences, 6.8% being singletons. Germline V gene lookup returns CDR1 SGHTS and CDR2 YDEGEE. This CDR3 contains 14 residues. The V and J ends lost 3 bases and 5 bases respectively, with 14 bases between them. This specimen consisted of PBMCs, obtained roughly 46 days after the first yellow fever vaccination. This receptor was identified in a man aged 18 to 29 who received the YFV17D yellow fever vaccine. The rearrangement joins TRBV5-8 to TRBJ1-1; a weak D match, TRBD1 (5 bases). The CDR3 sequence: CASSSREGRTEAFF. The CDR3, as DNA: TGTGCCAGCAGCTCCCGTGAGGGGCGAACTGAAGCTTTCTTT. Drawing the rest from reference TRBV5-8 and TRBJ1-1, the complete variable domain is EAGVTQSPTHLIKTRGQQATLRCSPISGHTSVYWYQQALGLGLQFLLWYDEGEERNRGNFPPRFSGRQFPNYSSELNVNALELEDSALYLCASSSREGRTEAFFGQGTRLTVV.